These T cell receptor beta chains were read from a single sample in a study of cytomegalovirus exposure and HLA in healthy donors. Sequenced by immunoSEQ multiplex PCR; TCRdb stores in-frame clones only, minus some. In the table there are 85,000 to 120,000 clones, about 88% of which are singletons. The source material was PBMCs. These receptors originate from a woman aged 18-30 years in good health and CMV-seropositive. Each CDR3 is given with its conserved first and last residue. The D gene is left open where the match is weak. Clone size is shown for a subset of rows, as once, few, many or a class of expanded clone.

clone size,D gene,V gene,J gene,CDR3 DNA,CDR3 protein
-,TRBD1,TRBV5-4,TRBJ1-2,TGTGCCAGCAGCTTGACGCAGGGGGGCTGGGGCTACACCTTC,CASSLTQGGWGYTF
-,-,TRBV6-5,TRBJ2-1,TGTGCCAGCAGTTACGGCCAGGGAGGTGAGCAGTTCTTC,CASSYGQGGEQFF
-,-,TRBV11-2,TRBJ1-5,TGTGCCAGCAGCTTAGATGGGGCAGGGGCGATTAGCAATCAGCCCCAGCATTTT,CASSLDGAGAISNQPQHF
-,-,TRBV7-9,TRBJ2-5,TGTGCCAGCAGTCCGGGACATTCGGAGACCCAGTACTTC,CASSPGHSETQYF
-,TRBD1,TRBV6-6,TRBJ1-5,TGTGCCAGCAGTTCCCCTTTAGACAGGGGGAATCAGCCCCAGCATTTT,CASSSPLDRGNQPQHF
-,TRBD2,TRBV2,TRBJ2-3,TGTGCCAGCAGTGAAGTGGCGGGGGGTGGGACAGATACGCAGTATTTT,CASSEVAGGGTDTQYF
-,TRBD1,TRBV6-5,TRBJ1-2,TGTGCCAGCAGTCGGACAGGCGGACTTGGCTATGGCTACACCTTC,CASSRTGGLGYGYTF
once,-,TRBV15,TRBJ2-6,TGTGCCACCAGCAGAGCCGGTATCCCTGGGGCCAACGTCCTGACTTTC,CATSRAGIPGANVLTF
-,-,TRBV6-1,TRBJ2-7,TGTGCCAGAGTTCACCCCGTCCCGGGGACTTACGAGCAGTACTTC,CARVHPVPGTYEQYF
-,TRBD2,TRBV9,TRBJ2-2,TGTGCCAGCAGCGCCCGGGGGGGCGGGGTCGGGGAGCTGTTTTTT,CASSARGGGVGELFF
-,TRBD1,TRBV28,TRBJ1-5,TGTGCCAGCAGCCGACAGGGGGGGTTCGGCAATCAGCCCCAGCATTTT,CASSRQGGFGNQPQHF
-,TRBD1,TRBV15,TRBJ1-1,TGTGCCACCAGCAGAGTGACAGGGGGCAGGGTTCGAGCTTTCTTT,CATSRVTGGRVRAFF
-,TRBD2,TRBV27,TRBJ2-5,TGTGCCAGCAGTTTAATGGCGGGGGGGGCCGGCGAGACCCAGTACTTC,CASSLMAGGAGETQYF
-,-,TRBV7-8,TRBJ1-5,TGTGCCAGCAGCCCCACCGGGGGGGGTATAATTCAGCCCCAGCATTTT,CASSPTGGGIIQPQHF
-,TRBD1,TRBV18,TRBJ1-4,TGTGCCAGCTCACCGCGGACAGGGCGAGCTACTAATGAAAAACTGTTTTTT,CASSPRTGRATNEKLFF
-,TRBD1,TRBV28,TRBJ1-6,TGTGCCAGTCTCAAAACAGGGGCGGATAATTCACCCCTCCACTTT,CASLKTGADNSPLHF
-,-,TRBV4-1,TRBJ1-4,TGCGCCAGCAGCCAAGATTGGCGGGAGGGGGAAAAACTGTTTTTT,CASSQDWREGEKLFF
-,TRBD2,TRBV19,TRBJ2-1,TGTGCCAGTAGTACTACGACGGGACTAGCGGGGAATGAGCAGTTCTTC,CASSTTTGLAGNEQFF
-,-,TRBV27,TRBJ1-6,TGTGCCAGCAGTTTCAAGAGTCCTAATAATTCACCCCTCCACTTT,CASSFKSPNNSPLHF
-,TRBD2,TRBV7-2,TRBJ2-1,TGTGCCAGCAGCTCGACTAGCGGGGGTGCCAATGAGCAGTTCTTC,CASSSTSGGANEQFF
-,TRBD2,TRBV6-4,TRBJ2-1,TGTGCCAGCAGTGAGGAACTAGCGGGGGGATATCAGCAGTTCTTC,CASSEELAGGYQQFF
once,-,TRBV6-5,TRBJ2-5,TGTGCCAGCAGAGCCCGACCGGGTTTGGAGACCCAGTACTTC,CASRARPGLETQYF
-,TRBD1,TRBV19,TRBJ1-5,TGTGCCAGTACCGCCAGGAGGGGGCCTAGCAATCAGCCCCAGCATTTT,CASTARRGPSNQPQHF
-,TRBD1,TRBV4-2,TRBJ2-7,TGTGCCAGCAGCCAAGATCTACAGGGGGCCTTCTACGAGCAGTACTTC,CASSQDLQGAFYEQYF